Following are 27 T cell receptor beta chains from one sample sequenced in a study of cytomegalovirus exposure and HLA in healthy donors. Primers included in the PCR were 60 Vbeta and 13 Jbeta primers. The method was immunoSEQ multiplex PCR; TCRdb's version includes in-frame clones alone and lacks a portion of them. The repertoire holds about 180,000 clones, with roughly 78% as singletons. Sequenced: PBMCs. Receptors were obtained from a woman aged 40 to 55 in good health and CMV-seronegative.

This clone was seen more than once but under ten times. This chain uses TRBV7-9 with TRBJ1-1; D ambiguous. Germline values: CDR1 SEHNR, CDR2 FQNEAQ (reference sequence). The CDR3 runs 14 residues. V lost 4 bases and J 1 base, leaving 10 bases between the germline ends. CDR3 sequence reads: CASSSGYGNTEAFF. For the CDR3, the DNA is TGTGCCAGCAGCTCGGGTTATGGGAACACTGAAGCTTTCTTT.

The gene calls are TRBV9 and TRBJ2-1, with 7 positions matching TRBD2. With V trimmed by 1 base and J by 5 bases, 9 bases remained unmatched. Germline assignment: CDR1 SGDLS and CDR2 YYNGEE. CDR3 length: 16 residues. The CDR3 region has the DNA TGTGCCAGCAGCGTAACGCGGGAGAACGGCCACAATGAGCAGTTCTTC. It codes for CASSVTRENGHNEQFF.

The chain combines TRBV6-1 with TRBJ2-3; TRBD2 matches 9 bases. Germline CDR1 is MNHNS and CDR2 is SASEGT. The V gene end was trimmed by 7 bases and the J gene end by 2 bases; junction bases not matched to a gene: 7. This CDR3 region has 15 residues. The chain's CDR3 is CASTKREVFTDTQYF. In DNA form, the CDR3 reads TGTGCCAGCACGAAGCGGGAGGTCTTCACAGATACGCAGTATTTT.

The gene calls are TRBV7-2 and TRBJ2-3; the D gene is possibly TRBD2 (6 bases). Germline V CDR1 and CDR2: SGHTA, FQGNSA. The CDR3 runs to 18 residues. Trimming removed 1 base at V and 1 base at J, with 18 bases between. CDR3: CASSLVAALARGTDTQYF. The CDR3 coding sequence is TGTGCCAGCAGCTTAGTAGCGGCCTTGGCACGGGGCACAGATACGCAGTATTTT.

The CDR3 sequence is CASSTPGLDADTQYF. The CDR3 nucleotides read TGTGCCAGCAGCACTCCGGGACTAGACGCAGATACGCAGTATTTT. The chain couples TRBV9 to TRBJ2-3; 8 bases line up with TRBD2. The length of the CDR3 is 15 residues. Germline V gives CDR1 SGDLS, CDR2 YYNGEE. The trim removed 4 bases at V and 4 bases at J, leaving 8 bases unmatched.

As concerns this clone: The junction departs from the called germline gene at one end, perhaps through a read error. The chain is built from TRBV27 and TRBJ2-5; 9 bases align to TRBD2. Germline CDR1 is MNHEY and CDR2 is SMNVEV (reference sequence). The CDR3 loop spans 12 amino acids. DNA of the CDR3: TGTGCCAGCAGAACGACTAGCGGCAGTGAGGACTTC. It codes for CASRTTSGSEDF.

For this clone: This sample also contains other DNA sequences that code for the same CDR3. This chain joins TRBV28 and TRBJ1-5; no clear D. The germline V and J ends were trimmed by 3 bases and 0 bases, with 3 bases remaining between them. Germline V gives CDR1 MDHEN, CDR2 SYDVKM. CDR3 size: 13 residues. In DNA form, the CDR3 reads TGTGCCAGCAGTTTTTATAGCAATCAGCCCCAGCATTTT. Translation gives CASSFYSNQPQHF. Full variable domain (remainder filled in from reference TRBV28 and TRBJ1-5): DVKVTQSSRYLVKRTGEKVFLECVQDMDHENMFWYRQDPGLGLRLIYFSYDVKMKEKGDIPEGYSVSREKKERFSLILESASTNQTSMYLCASSFYSNQPQHFGDGTRLSIL.

The chain carries TRBV6-5 and TRBJ2-5, with 7 positions matching TRBD2. Losses at the gene ends were 5 bases for V and 5 bases for J; bases not matched to a gene: 5. Germline assignment: CDR1 MNHEY and CDR2 SVGAGI. This CDR3 comprises 13 residues. The CDR3 region has the DNA TGTGCCAGCAGTCTCGGACTAGAGGAGACCCAGTACTTC. This translates into CASSLGLEETQYF.

V and J are TRBV30 and TRBJ2-7, with 7 bases that match TRBD2. Looked up from germline, CDR1 is GTSNPN and CDR2 is SVGIG (reference sequence). Trimming removed 7 bases from V and 3 bases from J; junction bases left unmatched: 12. This CDR3 is 14 amino acids long. The CDR3 bases are TGTGCCTTCTTACCGGCTAGCGGACTCTACGAGCAGTACTTC. Protein product: CAFLPASGLYEQYF.

The V and J genes are TRBV6-4 and TRBJ2-1, with a weak D call TRBD2 (5 bases). The V end lost 3 bases, the J end lost 8 bases, and 11 bases lay between the germline ends. The CDR3 extends over 13 amino acids. The V gene's germline CDR1 is MRHNA and CDR2 SNTAGT. CDR3 sequence reads: CASSERELDEQFF. The CDR3 nucleotides are TGTGCCAGCAGTGAAAGGGAGTTGGATGAGCAGTTCTTC.

The chain couples TRBV6-1 to TRBJ2-5; D is perhaps TRBD1 (6 bases). The CDR3 consists of 13 residues. Germline CDR1 is MNHNS and CDR2 is SASEGT. V gave up 9 bases and J gave up 1 base, with 12 bases separating them. Here the CDR3 reads CASTGTIQETQYF. The CDR3 region has the DNA TGTGCCAGTACAGGGACCATCCAAGAGACCCAGTACTTC.

This sequence joins TRBV10-3 and TRBJ1-1; TRBD1 matches at 7 bases. Losses at the gene ends were 6 bases for V and 1 base for J; bases not matched to a gene: 5. The CDR3 is made up of 14 amino acids. Germline values: CDR1 ENHRY, CDR2 SYGVKD. The DNA of the CDR3 is TGTGCCATCAGGGGGGACAGTACGAACACTGAAGCTTTCTTT. Translation: CAIRGDSTNTEAFF.

Here the CDR3 reads CASTFGRGNTEAFF. The CDR3 DNA is TGTGCCAGCACCTTTGGGCGGGGGAACACTGAAGCTTTCTTT. This chain connects TRBV6-5 to TRBJ1-1, with D unclear. The V gene lost 7 bases and the J gene lost 1 base, with 13 bases spanning the gap. This CDR3 region has 14 residues. Looked up from germline, CDR1 is MNHEY and CDR2 is SVGAGI.

V gene TRBV29-1 combines with J gene TRBJ1-2; D unclear. Germline V lookup: CDR1 SQVTM, CDR2 ANQGSEA. This CDR3 contains 13 residues. Trimming removed 3 bases from V and 0 bases from J, with 8 bases in between. In DNA form, the CDR3 reads TGCAGCGTTGATACGGGAGCTAACTATGGCTACACCTTC. Protein: CSVDTGANYGYTF.

The chain uses TRBV5-4 and TRBJ1-2, with D perhaps TRBD1 (5 bases). V dropped 0 bases and J dropped 2 bases, with 8 bases sitting between them. This CDR3 comprises 14 residues. Germline loops: CDR1 SGHNT, CDR2 YYREEE (reference sequence). The CDR3 coding sequence is TGTGCCAGCAGCTTGGAGGCAGGGAACTATGGCTACACCTTC. Translated, it gives CASSLEAGNYGYTF.

This clone turned up a few times. The rearrangement uses TRBV5-4 and TRBJ1-1; D may be TRBD1 (6 bases). Trimming shortened V by 10 bases and J by 4 bases, and 17 bases separated the two germline ends. Per germline, CDR1 SGHNT and CDR2 YYREEE (reference sequence). The CDR3 contains 13 residues. CDR3 in amino acids: CACRGQTRTEAFF. Written as DNA, the CDR3 is TGTGCCTGCCGCGGACAGACTCGCACTGAAGCTTTCTTT.

This clone was detected once. V and J are TRBV4-3 and TRBJ2-5; D ambiguous. The J call may not be correct, given that the DNA end is closer to TRBJ2-7. The CDR3 sequence is 15 residues long. The germline gives CDR1 LGHNA, CDR2 YSLEER. The CDR3 nucleotides are TGCGCCAGCAGCCAAGAGGAGCTGGGTAACTACGAGCAGTACTTC. Its protein product is CASSQEELGNYEQYF.

The chain is built from TRBV29-1 and TRBJ2-7, with D possibly being TRBD1 (5 bases). CDR3 length equals 11 residues. Germline CDR1 SQVTM, CDR2 ANQGSEA. The germline V and J ends were trimmed by 6 bases and 4 bases, with 10 bases remaining between them. CDR3 sequence (DNA): TGCAGCGTCGCAGGGCCGTACGAGCAGTACTTC. Amino acids: CSVAGPYEQYF.

The rearrangement uses TRBV30 and TRBJ1-6; D remains ambiguous. The CDR3 length is 13 residues. CDR1 and CDR2 from the germline V gene are GTSNPN and SVGIG (reference sequence). The V gene lost 2 bases and the J gene lost 6 bases, with 8 bases spanning the gap. The CDR3 coding sequence is TGTGCCTGGAGTCTAGTCGCTAATTCACCCCTCCACTTT. Translating it yields CAWSLVANSPLHF.

This clone was observed once. J is TRBJ2-7 and V is TRBV11-2; no reliable D call. This CDR3 is built from 12 residues. Trimming cost V 5 bases and J 13 bases, with 18 bases left between them. Germline loops: CDR1 SGHAT, CDR2 FQNNGV. The CDR3 nucleotides are TGTGCCAGCAGCGCTACCGTCTCGCCCCCTTACTTC. It codes for CASSATVSPPYF.

In the case of this clone: At one boundary the junction diverges from the germline segment, which might be a read error. This CDR3 is also generated by other DNA sequences in the sample. The V call is TRBV7-9, the J call TRBJ1-1; tentative D call: TRBD1 (5 bases). There are 14 residues in the CDR3. CDR1 is SEHNR and CDR2 is FQNEAQ in the germline V gene (reference sequence). CDR3 nucleotides: TGCGCCAGCACCGGAAGGGGTCCCAACACTGAAGCTTTCTTT. Translation gives CASTGRGPNTEAFF. The full variable domain, in which reference TRBV7-9 and TRBJ1-1 provide the parts outside the CDR3, is DTGVSQNPRHKITKRGQNVTFRCDPISEHNRLYWYRQTLGQGPEFLTYFQNEAQLEKSRLLSDRFSAERPKGSFSTLEIQRTEQGDSAMYLCASTGRGPNTEAFFGQGTRLTVV.

The rearrangement uses TRBV27 and TRBJ1-1; a weak D match, TRBD1 (5 bases). V lost 7 bases and J lost 6, with 21 bases in between. Per the germline V gene, CDR1 is MNHEY and CDR2 is SMNVEV (reference sequence). This CDR3 has 15 residues. The DNA for the CDR3 is TGTGCCAGCATCTCCCGGGGGGGGTTTGGCTCTGAAGCTTTCTTT. Translation: CASISRGGFGSEAFF.

In its sample, this clone was seen a few times. This chain connects TRBV2 to TRBJ2-7, with D possibly TRBD2 on 5 matching bases. V lost 5 bases and J 5 bases, leaving 16 bases between the germline ends. CDR1 SNHLY and CDR2 FYNNEI come from the germline V gene. This CDR3 spans 14 amino acids. This CDR3 is CASSRTGGEHEQYF. The CDR3 DNA is TGTGCCAGCAGTCGGACGGGTGGGGAGCACGAGCAGTACTTC.

The chain employs TRBV9 and TRBJ2-7; no reliable D call. The CDR3 has 14 amino acids. Trimming pared 1 base from V and 6 bases from J, leaving 14 bases between. Per the germline V gene, CDR1 is SGDLS and CDR2 is YYNGEE. The CDR3 loop is CASSVSDRLVEQYF. The CDR3 coding sequence is TGTGCCAGCAGCGTAAGCGACCGTCTCGTCGAGCAGTACTTC. Using reference TRBV9 and TRBJ2-7 for the parts outside the CDR3, the full variable domain is DSGVTQTPKHLITATGQRVTLRCSPRSGDLSVYWYQQSLDQGLQFLIQYYNGEERAKGNILERFSAQQFPDLHSELNLSSLELGDSALYFCASSVSDRLVEQYFGPGTRLTVT.

The chain joins TRBV29-1 to TRBJ2-1; D may be TRBD1 (6 bases). Germline loops: CDR1 SQVTM, CDR2 ANQGSEA. The CDR3 is 13 amino acids. With 4 bases removed from V and 2 bases from J, the gap between germline ends came to 9 bases. DNA for the CDR3: TGCAGCGTTGGTGGGGGCGCCTACAATGAGCAGTTCTTC. This translates into CSVGGGAYNEQFF.

The V and J genes are TRBV7-9 and TRBJ2-2, with D possibly matching TRBD2 (5 bases). The CDR3 sequence is 13 residues long. Germline CDR1 is SEHNR and CDR2 is FQNEAQ (reference sequence). Trimming took 5 bases from V and 7 from J, leaving 11 bases between them. Written as DNA, the CDR3 is TGTGCCAGCAGCCCCCAGGACTTCGGGGAGCTGTTTTTT. Translated: CASSPQDFGELFF.

The V and J genes are TRBV10-3 and TRBJ2-6; 7 bases are a match to TRBD1. The CDR3 length is 16 residues. Germline CDR1 ENHRY, CDR2 SYGVKD. The junction had 9 bases not matched to a gene; V was cut back by 10 bases and J by 0 bases. The DNA for the CDR3 is TGTGCCACTGGGACAGTGATCCGCTCTGGGGCCAACGTCCTGACTTTC. It specifies CATGTVIRSGANVLTF.